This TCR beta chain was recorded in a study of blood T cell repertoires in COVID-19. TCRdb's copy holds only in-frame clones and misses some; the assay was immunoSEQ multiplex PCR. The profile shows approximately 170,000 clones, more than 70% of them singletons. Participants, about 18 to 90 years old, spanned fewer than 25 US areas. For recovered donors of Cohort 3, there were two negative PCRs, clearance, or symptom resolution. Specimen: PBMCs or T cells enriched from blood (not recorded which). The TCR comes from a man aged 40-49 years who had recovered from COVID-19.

The CDR3 coding sequence is TGTGCCAGCAGGTTTAGCGGGGGAAAAGAGACCCAGTACTTC. It translates to CASRFSGGKETQYF. V is TRBV2 and J is TRBJ2-5, with TRBD2 matching 9 bases. CDR1 SNHLY and CDR2 FYNNEI come from the germline V gene. J was trimmed by 3 bases and V by 6 bases; bases with no gene match: 5. The CDR3 contains 14 residues.